The clone carrying this T cell receptor beta chain occurred once. Assay: immunoSEQ multiplex PCR; the TCRdb copy retains only in-frame clones and omits some. The table lists some 73,000 clones, around 85% of them singletons. During active infection, Seattle patients enrolled and were then monitored through disease. The record originates from a study of blood T cell repertoires in COVID-19. As for the study in general: PBMCs, B-cell-depleted T cells, or T cells were the source of the cDNA or gDNA that made up the material.

Sequencing was done on a sample of peripheral blood. This TCR was sampled from a man in his fifties or sixties with COVID-19, enrolled during active disease.

Here the CDR3 reads CASSTRLSNEQFF. The CDR3 nucleotides read TGTGCCAGCAGTACTCGTCTATCCAATGAGCAGTTCTTC. The gene calls are TRBV6-4 and TRBJ2-1; D call uncertain. CDR3 length equals 13 residues. The germline V gene encodes CDR1 MRHNA and CDR2 SNTAGT. Trimming cost V 5 bases and J 6 bases, with 11 bases left between them.